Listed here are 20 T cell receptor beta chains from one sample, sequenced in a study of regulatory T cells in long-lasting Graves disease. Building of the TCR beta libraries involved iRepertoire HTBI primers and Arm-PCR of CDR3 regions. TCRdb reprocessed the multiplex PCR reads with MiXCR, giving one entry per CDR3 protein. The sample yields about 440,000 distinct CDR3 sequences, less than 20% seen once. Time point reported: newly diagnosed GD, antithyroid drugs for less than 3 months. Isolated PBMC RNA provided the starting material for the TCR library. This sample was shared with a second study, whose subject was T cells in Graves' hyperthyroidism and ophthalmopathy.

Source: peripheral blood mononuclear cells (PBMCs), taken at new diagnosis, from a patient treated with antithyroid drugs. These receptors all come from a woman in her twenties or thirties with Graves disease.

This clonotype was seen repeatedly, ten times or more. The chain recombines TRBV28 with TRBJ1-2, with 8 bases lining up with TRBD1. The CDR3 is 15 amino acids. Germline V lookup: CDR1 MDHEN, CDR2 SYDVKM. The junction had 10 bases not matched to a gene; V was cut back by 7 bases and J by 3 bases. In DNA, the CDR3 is TGTGCCAGCACCTCCCCCCCGGGACAGGACTATGGCTACACCTTC. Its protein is CASTSPPGQDYGYTF.

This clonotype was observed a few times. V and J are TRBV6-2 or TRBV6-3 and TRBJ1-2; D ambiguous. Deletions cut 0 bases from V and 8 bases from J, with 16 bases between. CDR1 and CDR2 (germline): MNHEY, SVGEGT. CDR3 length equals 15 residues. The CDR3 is CASSYSMGMERGYTF. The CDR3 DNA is TGTGCCAGCAGTTACTCGATGGGAATGGAACGAGGCTACACCTTC.

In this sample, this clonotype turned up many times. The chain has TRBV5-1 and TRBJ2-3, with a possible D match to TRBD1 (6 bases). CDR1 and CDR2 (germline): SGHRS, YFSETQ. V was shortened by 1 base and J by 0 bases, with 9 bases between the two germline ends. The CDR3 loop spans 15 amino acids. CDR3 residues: CASSLQGPSTDTQYF. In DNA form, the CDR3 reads TGCGCCAGCAGCTTGCAGGGGCCGAGCACAGATACGCAGTATTTT.

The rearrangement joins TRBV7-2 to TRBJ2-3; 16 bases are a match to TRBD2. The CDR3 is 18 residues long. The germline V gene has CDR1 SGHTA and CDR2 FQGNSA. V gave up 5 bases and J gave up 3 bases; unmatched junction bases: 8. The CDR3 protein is CASSRGTSGGARTDTQYF. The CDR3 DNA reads TGTGCCAGCAGCCGCGGGACTAGCGGGGGGGCAAGGACAGATACGCAGTATTTT.

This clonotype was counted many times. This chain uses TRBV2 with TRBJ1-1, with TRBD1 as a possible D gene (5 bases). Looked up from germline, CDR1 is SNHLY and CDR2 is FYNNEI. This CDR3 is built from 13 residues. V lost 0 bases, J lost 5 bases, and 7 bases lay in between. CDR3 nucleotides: TGTGCCAGCAGTGAAGCGTGGGGGACTGAAGCTTTCTTT. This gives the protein CASSEAWGTEAFF.

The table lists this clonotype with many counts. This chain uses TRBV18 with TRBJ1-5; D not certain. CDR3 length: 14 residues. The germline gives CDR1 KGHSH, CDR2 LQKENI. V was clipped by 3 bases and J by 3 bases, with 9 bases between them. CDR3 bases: TGTGCCAGCTCACCGCAGGCTTCCAATCAGCCCCAGCATTTT. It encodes CASSPQASNQPQHF.

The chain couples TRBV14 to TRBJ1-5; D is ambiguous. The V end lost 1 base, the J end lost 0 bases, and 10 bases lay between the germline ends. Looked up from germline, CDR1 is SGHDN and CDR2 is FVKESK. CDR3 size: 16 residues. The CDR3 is CASSQGAPYSNQPQHF. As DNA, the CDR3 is TGTGCCAGCAGCCAAGGGGCACCCTATAGCAATCAGCCCCAGCATTTT.

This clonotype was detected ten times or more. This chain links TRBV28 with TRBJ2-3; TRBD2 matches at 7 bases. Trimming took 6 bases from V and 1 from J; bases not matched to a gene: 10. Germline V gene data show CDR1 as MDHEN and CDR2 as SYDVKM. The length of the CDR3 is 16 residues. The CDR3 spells CASRTMGGIGTDTQYF. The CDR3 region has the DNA TGTGCCAGCAGGACCATGGGGGGGATCGGCACAGATACGCAGTATTTT.

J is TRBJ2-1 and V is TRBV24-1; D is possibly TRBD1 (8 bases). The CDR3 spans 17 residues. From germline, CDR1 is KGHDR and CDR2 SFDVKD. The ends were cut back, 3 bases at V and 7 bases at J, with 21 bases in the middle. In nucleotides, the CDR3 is TGTGCCACCAGTGATCCCGGGGGGCGGACAGGGAGTAATGAGCAGTTCTTC. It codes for CATSDPGGRTGSNEQFF.

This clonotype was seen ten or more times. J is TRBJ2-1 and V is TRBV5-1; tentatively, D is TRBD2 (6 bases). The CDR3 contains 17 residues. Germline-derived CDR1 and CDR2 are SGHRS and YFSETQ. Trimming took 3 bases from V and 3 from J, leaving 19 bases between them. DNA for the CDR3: TGCGCCAGCAGCTATTCTGGGAGCGGAGGGGTCTACAATGAGCAGTTCTTC. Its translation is CASSYSGSGGVYNEQFF.

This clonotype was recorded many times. CDR3 sequence: CASSPLFTEAFF. DNA of the CDR3: TGTGCCAGCTCACCGCTCTTCACTGAAGCTTTCTTT. The chain recombines TRBV18 with TRBJ1-1, with D unresolved. CDR1 is KGHSH and CDR2 is LQKENI in the germline V gene. V was cut by 3 bases and J by 4 bases, with 6 bases left in between. CDR3 length: 12 residues.

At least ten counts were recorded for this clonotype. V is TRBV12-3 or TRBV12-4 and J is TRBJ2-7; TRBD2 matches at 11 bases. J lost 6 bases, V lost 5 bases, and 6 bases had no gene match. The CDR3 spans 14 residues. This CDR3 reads CASSPTGTSGEQYF. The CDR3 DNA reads TGTGCCAGCAGTCCCACCGGGACTAGCGGCGAGCAGTACTTC.

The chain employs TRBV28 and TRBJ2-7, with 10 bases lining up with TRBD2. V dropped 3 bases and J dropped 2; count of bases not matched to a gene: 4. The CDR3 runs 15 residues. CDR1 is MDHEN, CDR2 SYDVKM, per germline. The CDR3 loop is CASSLAGLAAYEQYF. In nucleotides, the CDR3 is TGTGCCAGCAGTTTGGCCGGACTAGCGGCCTACGAGCAGTACTTC.

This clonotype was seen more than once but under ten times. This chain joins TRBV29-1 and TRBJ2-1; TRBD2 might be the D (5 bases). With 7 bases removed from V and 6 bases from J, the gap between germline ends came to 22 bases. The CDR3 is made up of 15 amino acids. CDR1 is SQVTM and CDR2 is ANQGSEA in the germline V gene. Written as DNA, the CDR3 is TGCAGCGCTTCCTCGGCGAGGGTCCCTTCCAATGAGCAGTTCTTC. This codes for CSASSARVPSNEQFF.

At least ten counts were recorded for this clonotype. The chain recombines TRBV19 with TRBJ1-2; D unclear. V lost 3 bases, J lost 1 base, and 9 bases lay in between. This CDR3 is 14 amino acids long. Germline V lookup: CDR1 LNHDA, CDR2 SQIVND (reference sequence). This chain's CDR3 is CASSIRRDNYGYTF. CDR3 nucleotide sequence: TGTGCCAGTAGTATCAGGCGTGATAACTATGGCTACACCTTC.

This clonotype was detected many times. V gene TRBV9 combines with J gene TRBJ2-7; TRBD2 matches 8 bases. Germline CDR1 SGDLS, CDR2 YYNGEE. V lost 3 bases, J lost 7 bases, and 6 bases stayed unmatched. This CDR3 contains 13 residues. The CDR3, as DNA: TGTGCCAGCAGCGCCGGAACTAGCGGTGAGCAGTACTTC. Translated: CASSAGTSGEQYF.

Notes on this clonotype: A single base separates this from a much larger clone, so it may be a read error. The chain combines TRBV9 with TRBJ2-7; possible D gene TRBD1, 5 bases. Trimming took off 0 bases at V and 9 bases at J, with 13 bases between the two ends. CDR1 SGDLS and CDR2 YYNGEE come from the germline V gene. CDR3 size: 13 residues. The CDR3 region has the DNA TGTGCCAGCAGCGTAGATCAGGGTGACGGGCAGTACTTC. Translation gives CASSVDQGDGQYF.

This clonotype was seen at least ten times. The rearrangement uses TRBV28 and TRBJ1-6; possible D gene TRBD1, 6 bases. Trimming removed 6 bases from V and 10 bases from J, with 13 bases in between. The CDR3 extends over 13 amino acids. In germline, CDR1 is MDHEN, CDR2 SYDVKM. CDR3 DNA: TGTGCCAGCAGACAGGGCGGCCGATCACCCCTCCACTTT. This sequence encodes CASRQGGRSPLHF. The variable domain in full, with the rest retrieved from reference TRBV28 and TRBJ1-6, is DVKVTQSSRYLVKRTGEKVFLECVQDMDHENMFWYRQDPGLGLRLIYFSYDVKMKEKGDIPEGYSVSREKKERFSLILESASTNQTSMYLCASRQGGRSPLHFGNGTRLTVT.

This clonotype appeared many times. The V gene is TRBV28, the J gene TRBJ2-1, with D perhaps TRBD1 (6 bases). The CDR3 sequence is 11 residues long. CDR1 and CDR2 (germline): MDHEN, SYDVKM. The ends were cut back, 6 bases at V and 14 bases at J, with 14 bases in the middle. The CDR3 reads CASRDDRREFF. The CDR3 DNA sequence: TGTGCCAGCAGGGACGACAGGCGTGAGTTCTTC.

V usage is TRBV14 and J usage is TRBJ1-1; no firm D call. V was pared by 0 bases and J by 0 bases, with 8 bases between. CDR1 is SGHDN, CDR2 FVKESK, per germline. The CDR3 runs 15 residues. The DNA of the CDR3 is TGTGCCAGCAGCCAAGATTTATGGTTGAACACTGAAGCTTTCTTT. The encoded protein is CASSQDLWLNTEAFF. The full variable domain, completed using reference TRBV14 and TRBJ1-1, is EAGVTQFPSHSVIEKGQTVTLRCDPISGHDNLYWYRRVMGKEIKFLLHFVKESKQDESGMPNNRFLAERTGGTYSTLKVQPAELEDSGVYFCASSQDLWLNTEAFFGQGTRLTVV.